A selection of T cell receptor beta chains follows, all from one sample in a study of blood T cell repertoires in COVID-19. TCRdb's copy holds only in-frame clones and misses some; the assay was immunoSEQ multiplex PCR. The top ten clones hold about 8.8% of a sample with approximately 170,000 clones, 85% of them seen once. The material sequenced was peripheral blood. These receptors were obtained from a woman older than 75 with COVID-19, enrolled during active disease. Each CDR3 is given with its conserved first and last residue. D genes are given only for firm matches.

J: TRBJ2-7; D: NA; V: TRBV5-1; CDR3: CASSLSRMDEQYF; DNA: TGCGCCAGCAGCTTATCTAGAATGGACGAGCAGTACTTC
J: TRBJ1-2; D: TRBD1; V: TRBV5-1; CDR3: CASSPAGTGGGYTF; DNA: TGCGCCAGCAGCCCCGCCGGGACAGGGGGTGGCTACACCTTC
J: TRBJ1-1; D: TRBD1; V: TRBV9; CDR3: CASSRTGGAVAFF; DNA: TGTGCCAGCAGTAGGACAGGGGGCGCTGTGGCTTTCTTT
J: TRBJ1-1; D: NA; V: TRBV7-9; CDR3: CASSLGLMNTEAFF; DNA: TGTGCCAGCAGCCTGGGACTGATGAACACTGAAGCTTTCTTT
J: TRBJ1-4; D: NA; V: TRBV12-2; CDR3: CASRLYTGPNEKLFF; DNA: TGTGCAAGTCGCCTGTACACGGGTCCTAATGAAAAACTGTTTTTT
J: TRBJ2-6; D: TRBD1; V: TRBV6-2/TRBV6-3; CDR3: CASSYSPGGGNVLTF; DNA: TGTGCCAGCAGTTACTCCCCAGGGGGTGGCAACGTCCTGACTTTC
J: TRBJ2-2; D: TRBD2; V: TRBV24-1; CDR3: CATGQAGGPGELFF; DNA: TGTGCCACCGGACAAGCGGGAGGGCCCGGGGAGCTGTTTTTT
J: TRBJ2-3; D: NA; V: TRBV9; CDR3: CASSPSSTDTQYF; DNA: TGTGCCAGCAGCCCCTCTAGCACAGATACGCAGTATTTT
J: TRBJ1-6; D: TRBD1; V: TRBV6-5; CDR3: CASRFDQGGNSPLHF; DNA: TGTGCCAGCAGATTTGACCAGGGGGGTAATTCACCCCTCCACTTT
J: TRBJ2-1; D: NA; V: TRBV2; CDR3: CASSRQTYNEQFF; DNA: TGTGCCAGCAGCCGACAGACTTACAATGAGCAGTTCTTC
J: TRBJ2-1; D: TRBD1; V: TRBV3-1/TRBV3-2; CDR3: CASSARTGMNEQFF; DNA: TGTGCCAGCAGCGCACGGACAGGGATGAATGAGCAGTTCTTC
J: TRBJ1-1; D: NA; V: TRBV6-1; CDR3: CASSEFLEYTEAFF; DNA: TGTGCCAGCAGTGAATTTCTGGAGTACACTGAAGCTTTCTTT